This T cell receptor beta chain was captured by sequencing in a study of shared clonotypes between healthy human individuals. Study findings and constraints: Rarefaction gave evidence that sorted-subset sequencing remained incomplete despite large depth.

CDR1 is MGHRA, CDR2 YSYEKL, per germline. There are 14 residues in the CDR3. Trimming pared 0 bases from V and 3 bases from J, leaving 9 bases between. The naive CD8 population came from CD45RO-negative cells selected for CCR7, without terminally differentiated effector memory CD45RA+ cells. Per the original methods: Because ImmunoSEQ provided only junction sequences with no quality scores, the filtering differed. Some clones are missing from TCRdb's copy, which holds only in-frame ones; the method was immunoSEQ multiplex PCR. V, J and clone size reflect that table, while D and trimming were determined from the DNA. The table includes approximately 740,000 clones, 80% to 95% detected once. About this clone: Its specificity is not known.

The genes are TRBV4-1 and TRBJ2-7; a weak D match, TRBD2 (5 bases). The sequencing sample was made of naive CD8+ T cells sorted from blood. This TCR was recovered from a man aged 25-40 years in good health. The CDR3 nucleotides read TGCGCCAGCAGCCAAGAAGACTACCTCTACGAGCAGTACTTC. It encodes CASSQEDYLYEQYF.